The table lists the clone carrying this T cell receptor beta chain with a few counts. What it recognizes is unknown. These data belong to a study of T cell responses to AZD1222 COVID-19 vaccine. The study's findings and limits: Within unmutated variant regions lay the reported targets of nearly half of spike-specific TCRs. Mostly white British, mostly female donors; authors suggested clonal diversity may be underestimated. Researchers report vaccine-associated CD4 TCRs spanning spike, with dominance at 160-218 and 743-854. Of the AZD1222 recipients, only five to seven were seropositive at baseline.

Libraries were prepared by immunoSEQ multiplex PCR; TCRdb keeps only in-frame clonotypes and omits some of them. Of 180,000 or so clones listed, roughly 91% are singletons. The material sequenced was peripheral blood, taken 28 days after the second dose of the MenACWY control vaccine. The sequence was collected from an adult who received the MenACWY meningococcal vaccine as a control.

Here the CDR3 reads CASNLDGGVREQYF. CDR3 nucleotides: TGTGCCAGCAACTTGGACGGGGGGGTTCGCGAGCAGTACTTC. The chain combines TRBV6-1 with TRBJ2-7; 8 nucleotides agree with TRBD2. CDR3 size: 14 residues. CDR1 is MNHNS, CDR2 SASEGT, per germline. With 7 bases clipped from V and 6 bases from J, the junction kept 11 bases outside the gene matches.